The source of this T cell receptor beta chain is a study of neurological immune-mediated disorders. General study results and limits: Expanded clones shared no identical CDR3 amino acid sequences across subjects, which suggested private TCR-beta repertoires in all groups. Falling below healthy controls, multiple sclerosis showed the least TCR clonal expansion, while HTLV-1-associated myelopathy showed the most.

Over 200 million TCR-beta sequences (from 15-18 subjects) were yielded by each sequencing run. A single record per CDR3 protein comes from TCRdb applying MiXCR to the 5' RACE reads. This table has under 80,000 distinct CDR3 sequences, about 9.5% appearing once. Trimming pared 3 bases from V and 1 base from J, leaving 13 bases between. The CDR3 consists of 16 residues. From germline, CDR1 is SGHRS and CDR2 YFSETQ. The sample holds many counts of this clonotype. Its antigen is not identified. The specimen sequenced was PBMCs. The V and J genes are TRBV5-1 and TRBJ2-2; D might be TRBD1 (6 bases). This receptor was identified in a man aged 45-65 years in good health. CDR3 amino acids: CASSYQGPGNTGELFF. The CDR3 DNA follows: TGCGCCAGCAGCTACCAGGGGCCAGGGAACACCGGGGAGCTGTTTTTT.